Listed below are T cell receptor beta chains from one sample, sequenced in a study of radiotherapy plus CTLA-4 blockade in lung cancer. The data were produced by immunoSEQ multiplex PCR, yet TCRdb's version contains in-frame clones alone and is incomplete. The table records approximately 38,000 clones, about 86% of them present only once. The source material was peripheral blood, sampled from a patient treated with radiotherapy plus ipilimumab. The receptor set was obtained from a human donor with non-small cell lung cancer whose response to radiotherapy plus ipilimumab could not be evaluated. Both conserved end residues are part of each CDR3. Each record gives: D gene, clone size, J gene, V gene, CDR3 protein, CDR3 DNA. D genes are given only for firm matches. Some rows mark clone size as missing; the rest say once, few, many or name a class of expanded clone.

D gene: TRBD1; clone size: NA; J gene: TRBJ1-1; V gene: TRBV19; CDR3 protein: CASTSDRGGTEAFF; CDR3 DNA: TGTGCCAGTACCTCGGACAGGGGAGGCACTGAAGCTTTCTTT
D gene: TRBD1; clone size: NA; J gene: TRBJ2-7; V gene: TRBV28; CDR3 protein: CASSGTGGTYEQYF; CDR3 DNA: TGTGCCAGCAGCGGGACAGGGGGGACCTACGAGCAGTACTTC
D gene: TRBD2; clone size: NA; J gene: TRBJ2-7; V gene: TRBV5-1; CDR3 protein: CASRSGGTSGKYEQYF; CDR3 DNA: TGCGCCAGCAGATCGGGCGGAACTAGCGGGAAGTACGAGCAGTACTTC
D gene: NA; clone size: NA; J gene: TRBJ2-6; V gene: TRBV7-9; CDR3 protein: CASSLGQGYSGANVLTF; CDR3 DNA: TGTGCCAGCAGCTTGGGCCAGGGGTACTCTGGGGCCAACGTCCTGACTTTC
D gene: NA; clone size: NA; J gene: TRBJ2-2; V gene: TRBV10-2; CDR3 protein: CASLEDTGELFF; CDR3 DNA: TGCGCCAGCTTAGAGGACACCGGGGAGCTGTTTTTT
D gene: NA; clone size: NA; J gene: TRBJ2-2; V gene: TRBV27; CDR3 protein: CASSSRDGTGELFF; CDR3 DNA: TGTGCCAGCAGTTCTCGAGATGGCACCGGGGAGCTGTTTTTT
D gene: TRBD2; clone size: once; J gene: TRBJ2-7; V gene: TRBV27; CDR3 protein: CASSFITGGEQYF; CDR3 DNA: TGTGCCAGCAGTTTCATCACGGGGGGCGAGCAGTACTTC
D gene: NA; clone size: NA; J gene: TRBJ1-1; V gene: TRBV6-6; CDR3 protein: CASKVGENTEAFF; CDR3 DNA: TGTGCCAGCAAGGTAGGAGAGAACACTGAAGCTTTCTTT
D gene: NA; clone size: NA; J gene: TRBJ2-7; V gene: TRBV10-3; CDR3 protein: CAISDVTVGEQYF; CDR3 DNA: TGTGCCATCAGTGATGTGACAGTGGGCGAGCAGTACTTC
D gene: TRBD1; clone size: NA; J gene: TRBJ1-5; V gene: TRBV27; CDR3 protein: CASRMTGDAAQPQHF; CDR3 DNA: TGTGCCAGCAGAATGACAGGGGATGCGGCTCAGCCCCAGCATTTT
D gene: TRBD1; clone size: few; J gene: TRBJ2-4; V gene: TRBV15; CDR3 protein: CATSGGGQGNIQYF; CDR3 DNA: TGTGCCACCAGCGGAGGGGGACAGGGGAACATTCAGTACTTC
D gene: NA; clone size: NA; J gene: TRBJ2-1; V gene: TRBV6-1; CDR3 protein: CASSEEAGAYNEQFF; CDR3 DNA: TGTGCCAGCAGTGAAGAGGCAGGGGCCTACAATGAGCAGTTCTTC
D gene: NA; clone size: NA; J gene: TRBJ2-5; V gene: TRBV5-6; CDR3 protein: CASSLVAGQGAQYF; CDR3 DNA: TGTGCCAGCAGCTTGGTTGCAGGTCAAGGGGCCCAGTACTTC
D gene: NA; clone size: NA; J gene: TRBJ2-7; V gene: TRBV6-1; CDR3 protein: CASSPQGYEQYF; CDR3 DNA: TGTGCCAGCAGTCCACAGGGATACGAGCAGTACTTC
D gene: TRBD1; clone size: NA; J gene: TRBJ1-4; V gene: TRBV4-1; CDR3 protein: CASSQGDREVEKLFF; CDR3 DNA: TGCGCCAGCAGCCAAGGGGACAGGGAGGTTGAAAAACTGTTTTTT
D gene: NA; clone size: NA; J gene: TRBJ1-2; V gene: TRBV19; CDR3 protein: CASRGGGGDDHYGYTF; CDR3 DNA: TGTGCCAGTAGGGGGGGAGGAGGCGACGACCACTATGGCTACACCTTC
D gene: TRBD1; clone size: NA; J gene: TRBJ1-2; V gene: TRBV6-5; CDR3 protein: CASSSLDRGSGYTF; CDR3 DNA: TGTGCCAGCTCCTCCCTTGACAGGGGAAGTGGCTACACCTTC
D gene: TRBD2; clone size: NA; J gene: TRBJ2-1; V gene: TRBV19; CDR3 protein: CASSPKTGLAVNEQFF; CDR3 DNA: TGTGCCAGTAGTCCTAAGACAGGACTAGCCGTCAATGAGCAGTTCTTC
D gene: NA; clone size: NA; J gene: TRBJ2-7; V gene: TRBV6-5; CDR3 protein: CASSYGRTRTRGEQYF; CDR3 DNA: TGTGCCAGCAGTTACGGAAGGACTCGAACCCGGGGCGAGCAGTACTTC
D gene: NA; clone size: NA; J gene: TRBJ1-1; V gene: TRBV5-4; CDR3 protein: CASSLAGKNTEAFF; CDR3 DNA: TGTGCCAGCAGCTTGGCAGGGAAGAACACTGAAGCTTTCTTT
D gene: NA; clone size: once; J gene: TRBJ1-5; V gene: TRBV28; CDR3 protein: CASSHDQPQHF; CDR3 DNA: TGTGCCAGCAGCCATGATCAGCCCCAGCATTTT
D gene: TRBD1; clone size: NA; J gene: TRBJ1-2; V gene: TRBV18; CDR3 protein: CASSATSGGAYGYTF; CDR3 DNA: TGTGCCAGCTCAGCTACCTCAGGGGGTGCCTATGGCTACACCTTC
D gene: NA; clone size: NA; J gene: TRBJ1-2; V gene: TRBV6-1; CDR3 protein: CASSAPRGSSRDGYTF; CDR3 DNA: TGTGCCAGCAGTGCACCGAGGGGGAGTTCGAGGGATGGCTACACCTTC